Each of the 27 T cell receptor beta chains below was sequenced from the same sample in a study of T cells in Graves' hyperthyroidism and ophthalmopathy. Amplified TCR beta CDR3 regions came from RNA transcripts. The HTBI primer set drove a first-round RT-PCR of the TCR CDR3. TCRdb recomputed calls from the multiplex PCR reads with MiXCR, one row per CDR3 protein. The sample shows tens of thousands of distinct CDR3 sequences, about 53% of them seen only once. Material for sequencing was peripheral blood or thyroid tissue (not recorded which). Receptor source: a man younger than 35 with Graves' hyperthyroidism.

This clonotype was picked up one time. V usage is TRBV24-1 and J usage is TRBJ2-5; D perhaps matches TRBD1 (6 bases). V shed 5 bases and J shed 5 bases, with 11 bases lying between them. CDR3 length equals 13 residues. Germline values: CDR1 KGHDR, CDR2 SFDVKD. The CDR3 DNA follows: TGTGCCACCAGTGTGGGGGCCGTTGAGACCCAGTACTTC. This gives the protein CATSVGAVETQYF.

Comments on this clonotype: This is likely a read error, given that the CDR3 carries no conserved phenylalanine or tryptophan at its end. The rearrangement uses TRBV6-1 and TRBJ1-1, with D unclear. Trimming stripped 6 bases from V and 3 bases from J, with 11 bases between. The CDR3 runs to 13 residues. The V gene's germline CDR1 is MNHNS and CDR2 SASEGT. The DNA of the CDR3 is TGTGCCAGCAGCGCGAGCATGTACACTGAAGCTTTCTCT. It is translated as CASSASMYTEAFS.

Regarding this clonotype: At one boundary the junction diverges from the germline segment, which might be a read error. The V gene is TRBV2, the J gene TRBJ1-1, with 9 bases lining up with TRBD1. This CDR3 region has 15 residues. Germline V gene lookup returns CDR1 SNHLY and CDR2 FYNNEI. The CDR3 sequence is CVSRAGTGQNTEAFF. CDR3 nucleotide sequence: TGTGTCAGCAGGGCCGGGACAGGGCAGAACACTGAAGCTTTCTTC.

Only one count was recorded for this clonotype. The chain carries TRBV7-8 and TRBJ2-5; 10 bases fit TRBD2. Germline CDR1 is SGHVS and CDR2 is FQNEAQ. The CDR3 contains 15 residues. Trimming cost V 4 bases and J 6 bases; bases outside gene matches: 8. DNA of the CDR3: TGTGCCAGCAGCTCTCCTAGCGGGAGTCTGAAGACCCAGTACTTC. This codes for CASSSPSGSLKTQYF.

As to this clonotype: A much larger clone lies a single base off, so this may be a read error. The chain joins TRBV20-1 to TRBJ2-3; TRBD2 might be the D (5 bases). V was shortened by 4 bases and J by 3 bases, with 8 bases between the two germline ends. The CDR3 runs to 12 residues. Germline V gene sequence: CDR1 DFQATT, CDR2 SNEGSKA (reference sequence). CDR3 DNA sequence: TGCAGTGCTACAGAGGGAACAGATACGCAGTATTTT. This codes for CSATEGTDTQYF.

This clonotype occurred many times. The chain carries TRBV25-1 and TRBJ2-3; 10 nucleotides align to TRBD2. This CDR3 has 15 residues. From germline, CDR1 is MGHDK and CDR2 SYGVNS. V lost 3 bases, J lost 4 bases, and 4 bases stayed unmatched. DNA of the CDR3: TGTGCCAGCAGTGACCCCGGGACTAGCGCAGATACGCAGTATTTT. It is translated as CASSDPGTSADTQYF.

This clonotype occurred many times. The chain joins TRBV11-2 to TRBJ2-2; TRBD2 agrees at 8 bases. The germline V gene has CDR1 SGHAT and CDR2 FQNNGV. Unmatched junction bases numbered 9, after V lost 5 bases and J lost 4 bases. This CDR3 has 16 residues. Here the CDR3 reads CASSQHRGTSTGELFF. CDR3 nucleotide sequence: TGTGCCAGCAGCCAGCACCGGGGGACTAGCACCGGGGAGCTGTTTTTT.

This clonotype occurred many times. The chain employs TRBV14 and TRBJ1-2, with D uncertain. Germline V CDR1 and CDR2: SGHDN, FVKESK. CDR3 length: 13 amino acids. V lost 1 base and J 4 bases, leaving 7 bases between the germline ends. The CDR3, as DNA: TGTGCCAGCAGCCAAGTCCCGTCCTATGGCTACACCTTC. Translated, it gives CASSQVPSYGYTF.

This clonotype was seen at least ten times. The V call is TRBV7-6, the J call TRBJ2-5; D tentatively fits TRBD1 or TRBD2 (7 bases each). The CDR3 runs 17 residues. V dropped 5 bases and J dropped 4 bases, with 23 bases sitting between them. CDR1 is SGHVS and CDR2 is FNYEAQ in the germline V gene. CDR3 nucleotide sequence: TGTGCCAGCAGCCCCCTGGAGGCACCAGGGGGGGGAGAGACCCAGTACTTC. It specifies CASSPLEAPGGGETQYF.

Comment on this clonotype: At one of its ends the junction is not consistent with the germline gene, which may arise from a read error. This chain joins TRBV10-2 and TRBJ2-7; D gene uncertain. The CDR3 is made up of 12 amino acids. CDR1 and CDR2 from the germline V gene are WSHSY and SAAADI. The CDR3 region is CASSYSDANYHF. CDR3 coding DNA: TGCGCCAGCAGTTACTCCGACGCGAACTACCACTTC.

The chain is built from TRBV29-1 and TRBJ2-7, with TRBD1 as a possible D gene (5 bases). Trimming left V 4 bases short and J 3 bases short, with 13 bases between. The CDR3 runs to 13 residues. Germline CDR1 reads SQVTM; CDR2 reads ANQGSEA. CDR3 in DNA: TGCAGCGTTGGAGATCAAACAGGCTACGAGCAGTACTTC. This translates into CSVGDQTGYEQYF.

The V and J genes are TRBV11-1 and TRBJ1-1; 8 positions agree with TRBD1. From germline, CDR1 is SGHAT and CDR2 FQDESV (reference sequence). V shed 4 bases and J 3 bases; nucleotides not matched to a gene: 10. This CDR3 region has 16 residues. The CDR3 DNA reads as TGTGCCAGCAGCTCAGGAGGGACAGGCGGGGACACTGAAGCTTTCTTT. It is translated as CASSSGGTGGDTEAFF.

The chain has TRBV2 and TRBJ1-1, with a possible D match to TRBD1 (6 bases). Trimming pared 7 bases from V and 6 bases from J, leaving 12 bases between. The V gene's germline CDR1 is SNHLY and CDR2 FYNNEI. There are 12 residues in the CDR3. Here the CDR3 DNA reads TGTGCCAGCACGACGGGGGCTTCTGAAGCTTTCTTT. Amino acids: CASTTGASEAFF.

This clonotype was detected many times. The chain joins TRBV12-3 or TRBV12-4 to TRBJ1-2; 7 bases agree with TRBD1. Trimming cost V 6 bases and J 7 bases; bases outside gene matches: 11. The CDR3 spans 14 residues. Written as DNA, the CDR3 is TGTGCCAGCAGGGCCCCCAGGGGGGTTGGTGGCTACACCTTC. As protein: CASRAPRGVGGYTF.

J is TRBJ1-4 and V is TRBV6-1; weak D call: TRBD1 (5 bases). V lost 6 bases, J lost 5 bases, and 13 bases lay in between. The CDR3 runs 14 residues. Germline loops: CDR1 MNHNS, CDR2 SASEGT. The CDR3 DNA follows: TGTGCCAGCAGGATTCATGGGGGAAATGAAAAACTGTTTTTT. Amino acid sequence: CASRIHGGNEKLFF.

This clonotype was detected ten times or more. This rearrangement joins TRBV29-1 to TRBJ1-2, with D possibly TRBD1 on 5 matching bases. The CDR3 sequence is 14 residues long. Germline CDR1 SQVTM, CDR2 ANQGSEA. Trimming pared 6 bases from V and 0 bases from J, leaving 14 bases between. CDR3: CSVPTGTANYGYTF. In DNA form, the CDR3 reads TGCAGCGTGCCTACCGGGACGGCTAACTATGGCTACACCTTC.

The V and J genes are TRBV10-3 and TRBJ1-5; D ambiguous. V was pared by 4 bases and J by 6 bases, with 4 bases between. The germline V gene encodes CDR1 ENHRY and CDR2 SYGVKD. The CDR3 sequence is 11 residues long. In DNA, the CDR3 is TGTGCCATCAGTGGGGTTCAGCCCCAGCATTTT. The encoded protein is CAISGVQPQHF.

The table lists this clonotype with a count of one. V gene TRBV7-6 combines with J gene TRBJ1-5, with no clear D. Germline V CDR1 and CDR2: SGHVS, FNYEAQ. The CDR3 spans 13 residues. V was shortened by 3 bases and J by 7 bases, with 10 bases between the two germline ends. CDR3 residues: CASSLEVGQPQHF. The CDR3 DNA follows: TGTGCCAGCAGCTTGGAGGTCGGGCAGCCCCAGCATTTT.

V is TRBV12-3 or TRBV12-4 and J is TRBJ2-5; D unresolved. V was clipped by 1 base and J by 5 bases, with 8 bases between them. CDR3 length: 13 amino acids. The CDR3 nucleotides are TGTGCCAGCAGTTTAGTAGCCGGGGAGACCCAGTACTTC. Its protein is CASSLVAGETQYF.

This clonotype was detected only once. V and J are TRBV9 and TRBJ2-7, with 8 bases matching TRBD1. This CDR3 region has 15 residues. V lost 3 bases and J lost 2; bases outside the gene matches: 7. In germline, CDR1 is SGDLS, CDR2 YYNGEE. The CDR3 loop is CASSETGTGTYEQYF. The DNA for the CDR3 is TGTGCCAGCAGCGAAACCGGGACAGGCACCTACGAGCAGTACTTC.

This clonotype has ten or more counts. The gene calls are TRBV5-1 and TRBJ1-4; D is unresolved. The germline gives CDR1 SGHRS, CDR2 YFSETQ. The CDR3 loop spans 13 amino acids. Trimming pared 5 bases from V and 7 bases from J, leaving 12 bases between. CDR3 amino acids: CASRRSAGEKLFF. CDR3 in DNA: TGCGCCAGCAGGCGGTCAGCTGGTGAAAAACTGTTTTTT. The full variable domain, with the rest looked up from reference TRBV5-1 and TRBJ1-4, is KAGVTQTPRYLIKTRGQQVTLSCSPISGHRSVSWYQQTPGQGLQFLFEYFSETQRNKGNFPGRFSGRQFSNSRSEMNVSTLELGDSALYLCASRRSAGEKLFFGSGTQLSVL.

This clonotype has a count of ten or more. This chain connects TRBV7-9 to TRBJ1-2; unclear D gene. The ends were cut back, 5 bases at V and 0 bases at J, with 19 bases in the middle. Germline assignment: CDR1 SEHNR and CDR2 FQNEAQ (reference sequence). The CDR3 is 17 amino acids. The CDR3 region has the DNA TGTGCCAGCAGCCTAACCAATCCGGACCCGACTAACTATGGCTACACCTTC. Translating it yields CASSLTNPDPTNYGYTF.

This clonotype was seen repeatedly, ten times or more. The J gene is TRBJ1-1, the V gene TRBV5-6; D is uncertain. The V and J ends lost 4 bases and 0 bases respectively, with 13 bases between them. Germline values: CDR1 SGHDT, CDR2 YYEEEE. The CDR3 consists of 15 residues. The CDR3 nucleotides are TGTGCCAGCAGCCTCTCTCCCTGGATGAACACTGAAGCTTTCTTT. Translating it yields CASSLSPWMNTEAFF.

CDR3 protein: CAISEMTQETQYF. DNA of the CDR3: TGTGCCATCAGTGAGATGACCCAAGAGACCCAGTACTTC. The chain combines TRBV10-3 with TRBJ2-5; D unclear. V was pared by 2 bases and J by 1 base, with 5 bases between. CDR1 and CDR2 from the germline V gene are ENHRY and SYGVKD. The CDR3 totals 13 residues.

Ten or more counts support this clonotype. CDR3 coding DNA: TGTGCCACCAGCAGCGGGGCTCTGCAGGGGCAGCCCCAGCATTTT. This encodes CATSSGALQGQPQHF. The genes are TRBV15 and TRBJ1-5; perhaps TRBD1 as D (6 bases). The V end was cut by 3 bases, the J end by 7 bases, with 16 bases between. This CDR3 has 15 amino acids. Looked up from germline, CDR1 is LNHNV and CDR2 is YYDKDF (reference sequence).

The chain joins TRBV5-1 to TRBJ1-6, with TRBD1 matching 10 bases. This CDR3 spans 16 amino acids. J lost 4 bases, V lost 4 bases, and 5 bases had no gene match. Germline V gene data show CDR1 as SGHRS and CDR2 as YFSETQ. In DNA, the CDR3 is TGCGCCAGCAGCCCCGGGACAGGGGAGTATAATTCACCCCTCCACTTT. Its protein product is CASSPGTGEYNSPLHF.

The chain links TRBV20-1 to TRBJ2-5, with D possibly TRBD2 on 5 matching bases. V shed 0 bases and J shed 4 bases, with 6 bases lying between them. Germline values: CDR1 DFQATT, CDR2 SNEGSKA (reference sequence). This CDR3 comprises 12 residues. CDR3 region: CSARDEGETQYF. In nucleotides, the CDR3 is TGCAGTGCTAGAGACGAGGGAGAGACCCAGTACTTC.